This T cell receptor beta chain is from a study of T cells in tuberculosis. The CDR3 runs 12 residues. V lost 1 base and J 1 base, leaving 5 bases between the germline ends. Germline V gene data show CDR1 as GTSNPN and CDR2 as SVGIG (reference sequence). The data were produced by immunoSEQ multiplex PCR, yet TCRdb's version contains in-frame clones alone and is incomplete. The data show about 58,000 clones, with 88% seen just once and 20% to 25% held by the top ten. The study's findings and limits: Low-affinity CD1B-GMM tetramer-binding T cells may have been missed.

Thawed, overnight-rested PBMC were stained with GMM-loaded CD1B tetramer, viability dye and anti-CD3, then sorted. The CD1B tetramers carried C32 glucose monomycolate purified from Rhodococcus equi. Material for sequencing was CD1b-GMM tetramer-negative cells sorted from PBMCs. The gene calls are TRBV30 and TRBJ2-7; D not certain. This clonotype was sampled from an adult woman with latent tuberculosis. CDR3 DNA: TGTGCCTGGAGTGCTGTATCCTACGAGCAGTACTTC. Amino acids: CAWSAVSYEQYF.